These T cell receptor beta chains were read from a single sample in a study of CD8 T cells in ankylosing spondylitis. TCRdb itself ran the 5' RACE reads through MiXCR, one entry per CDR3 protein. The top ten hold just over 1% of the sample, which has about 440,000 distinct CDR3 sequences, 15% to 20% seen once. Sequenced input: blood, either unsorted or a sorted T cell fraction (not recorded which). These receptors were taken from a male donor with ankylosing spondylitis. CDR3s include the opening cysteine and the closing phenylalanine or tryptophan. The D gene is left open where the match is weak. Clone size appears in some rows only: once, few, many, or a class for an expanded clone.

CDR3 DNA: TGCGCCAGCAGCTTGGATGGGTTTGTGAACACTGAAGCTTTCTTT
CDR3 protein: CASSLDGFVNTEAFF
J gene: TRBJ1-1
V gene: TRBV5-1
CDR3 length: 15
clone size: NA
D gene: NA

CDR3 DNA: TGTGCCAGCAGCTTATCCAGGGCGAGTAACATTCAGTACTTC
CDR3 protein: CASSLSRASNIQYF
J gene: TRBJ2-4
V gene: TRBV11-2
CDR3 length: 14
clone size: NA
D gene: NA

CDR3 DNA: TGTGCCAGCAGTCGAACCCCGGGACAGGCAGGAGATACGCAGTATTTT
CDR3 protein: CASSRTPGQAGDTQYF
J gene: TRBJ2-3
V gene: TRBV6-2/TRBV6-3
CDR3 length: 16
clone size: few
D gene: TRBD1

CDR3 DNA: TGCAGTCTCACAGGGCCGTCCACAGATACGCAGTATTTT
CDR3 protein: CSLTGPSTDTQYF
J gene: TRBJ2-3
V gene: TRBV20-1
CDR3 length: 13
clone size: few
D gene: NA

CDR3 DNA: TGTGCCTGGAGTTGGGGACCCGGGACAGGAAGATACGAGCAGTACTTC
CDR3 protein: CAWSWGPGTGRYEQYF
J gene: TRBJ2-7
V gene: TRBV30
CDR3 length: 16
clone size: few
D gene: TRBD1

CDR3 DNA: TGCAGTGCTGGTACGGGAAACACCGGGGAGCTGTTTTTT
CDR3 protein: CSAGTGNTGELFF
J gene: TRBJ2-2
V gene: TRBV20-1
CDR3 length: 13
clone size: NA
D gene: NA

CDR3 DNA: TGTGCCAGCAGTCCCGGGGACCGAAACACCGGGGAGCTGTTTTTT
CDR3 protein: CASSPGDRNTGELFF
J gene: TRBJ2-2
V gene: TRBV27
CDR3 length: 15
clone size: few
D gene: NA

CDR3 DNA: TGCGCCAGCAGCCAAGGGGAGGCCCTAAACTATGGCTACACCTTC
CDR3 protein: CASSQGEALNYGYTF
J gene: TRBJ1-2
V gene: TRBV4-1
CDR3 length: 15
clone size: few
D gene: NA

CDR3 DNA: TGCAGTGCTAGAGCTAGGACAGCGGCCAGCTATGGCTACACCTTC
CDR3 protein: CSARARTAASYGYTF
J gene: TRBJ1-2
V gene: TRBV20-1
CDR3 length: 15
clone size: NA
D gene: NA

CDR3 DNA: TGCGCCAGCAGCCAAGATCAGGGGACTAGCGGGAGGGCCAATGAGCAGTTCTTC
CDR3 protein: CASSQDQGTSGRANEQFF
J gene: TRBJ2-1
V gene: TRBV4-3
CDR3 length: 18
clone size: NA
D gene: TRBD2

CDR3 DNA: TGTGCCAGCAGCTTAGAACAGGGTCTCTCTGGGGCCAACGTCCTGACTTTC
CDR3 protein: CASSLEQGLSGANVLTF
J gene: TRBJ2-6
V gene: TRBV5-6
CDR3 length: 17
clone size: NA
D gene: NA

CDR3 DNA: TGTGCCAGCAGTCCTAACACAAGAGGACAGGGGACGGGGGAGACCCAGTACTTC
CDR3 protein: CASSPNTRGQGTGETQYF
J gene: TRBJ2-5
V gene: TRBV2
CDR3 length: 18
clone size: few
D gene: TRBD1

CDR3 DNA: TGCAGTGCACCAGACAGCGGCTACACCTTC
CDR3 protein: CSAPDSGYTF
J gene: TRBJ1-2
V gene: TRBV20-1
CDR3 length: 10
clone size: NA
D gene: NA

CDR3 DNA: TGTGCCAGCAGCGCCGATAACTATGGCTACACCTTC
CDR3 protein: CASSADNYGYTF
J gene: TRBJ1-2
V gene: TRBV7-9
CDR3 length: 12
clone size: few
D gene: NA

CDR3 DNA: TGTGCCAGCAGCGTAGTAGGACAGGGGGCGGGTGAGCAGTTCTTC
CDR3 protein: CASSVVGQGAGEQFF
J gene: TRBJ2-1
V gene: TRBV9
CDR3 length: 15
clone size: NA
D gene: TRBD1

CDR3 DNA: TGCAGTGCTAGAGTCTCCGGGACAGATACGCAGTATTTT
CDR3 protein: CSARVSGTDTQYF
J gene: TRBJ2-3
V gene: TRBV20-1
CDR3 length: 13
clone size: few
D gene: NA

CDR3 DNA: TGTGCCAGCAGTGAAGCGTCTACAGGGAAGACCGGGGAGCTGTTTTTT
CDR3 protein: CASSEASTGKTGELFF
J gene: TRBJ2-2
V gene: TRBV6-1
CDR3 length: 16
clone size: few
D gene: NA

CDR3 DNA: TGTGCCAGCAGCCCACTAGCGGTATCCTACAATGAGCAGTTCTTC
CDR3 protein: CASSPLAVSYNEQFF
J gene: TRBJ2-1
V gene: TRBV12-3/TRBV12-4
CDR3 length: 15
clone size: many
D gene: TRBD2

CDR3 DNA: TGTGCCAGCAGCTTACACAAACACAATGAGCAGTTCTTC
CDR3 protein: CASSLHKHNEQFF
J gene: TRBJ2-1
V gene: TRBV7-3
CDR3 length: 13
clone size: few
D gene: NA

CDR3 DNA: TGCAGCGTACGACAGGGCCAGGCTGAAGCTTTCTTT
CDR3 protein: CSVRQGQAEAFF
J gene: TRBJ1-1
V gene: TRBV29-1
CDR3 length: 12
clone size: NA
D gene: TRBD1

CDR3 DNA: TGTGACAGCAGCCCAGCCAGACTAGCGGGGGCCTACGAGCAGTACTTC
CDR3 protein: CDSSPARLAGAYEQYF
J gene: TRBJ2-7
V gene: TRBV3-1
CDR3 length: 16
clone size: NA
D gene: TRBD2

CDR3 DNA: TGCAGTGCTAGTAAGCCCGGGCGGAGGATCCAAGAGACCCAGTACTTC
CDR3 protein: CSASKPGRRIQETQYF
J gene: TRBJ2-5
V gene: TRBV20-1
CDR3 length: 16
clone size: few
D gene: NA

CDR3 DNA: TGTGCCAGCAGTTTAGGCAGGGGGCTAATCTGGGGCAATGAGCAGTTCTTC
CDR3 protein: CASSLGRGLIWGNEQFF
J gene: TRBJ2-1
V gene: TRBV12-3/TRBV12-4
CDR3 length: 17
clone size: few
D gene: TRBD1

CDR3 DNA: TGTGCCAGCAGAACTCCGGGGTACTATGGCTACACCTTC
CDR3 protein: CASRTPGYYGYTF
J gene: TRBJ1-2
V gene: TRBV7-2
CDR3 length: 13
clone size: NA
D gene: NA

CDR3 DNA: TGTGCCAGCAGTGCCTCGGGACAGGCGGCTTATGGCTACACCTTC
CDR3 protein: CASSASGQAAYGYTF
J gene: TRBJ1-2
V gene: TRBV6-1
CDR3 length: 15
clone size: NA
D gene: TRBD1